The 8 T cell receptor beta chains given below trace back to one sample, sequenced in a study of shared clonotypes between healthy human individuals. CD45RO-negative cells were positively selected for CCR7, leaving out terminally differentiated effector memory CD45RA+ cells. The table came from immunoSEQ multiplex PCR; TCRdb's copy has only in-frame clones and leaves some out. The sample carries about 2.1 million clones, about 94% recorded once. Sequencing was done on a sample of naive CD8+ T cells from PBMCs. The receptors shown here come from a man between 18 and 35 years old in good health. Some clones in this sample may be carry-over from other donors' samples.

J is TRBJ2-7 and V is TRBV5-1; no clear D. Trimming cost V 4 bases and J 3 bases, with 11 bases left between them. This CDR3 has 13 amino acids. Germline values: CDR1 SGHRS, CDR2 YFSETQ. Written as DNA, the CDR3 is TGCGCCAGCAGCCATCACGCCCACTACGAGCAGTACTTC. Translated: CASSHHAHYEQYF.

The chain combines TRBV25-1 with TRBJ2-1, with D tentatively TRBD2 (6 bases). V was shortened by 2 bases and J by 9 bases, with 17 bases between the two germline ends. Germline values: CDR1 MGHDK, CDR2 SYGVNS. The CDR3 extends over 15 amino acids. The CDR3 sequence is CASSERGLAHSEQFF. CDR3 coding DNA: TGTGCCAGCAGTGAAAGAGGGCTAGCGCATTCTGAGCAGTTCTTC. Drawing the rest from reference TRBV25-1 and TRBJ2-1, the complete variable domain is EADIYQTPRYLVIGTGKKITLECSQTMGHDKMYWYQQDPGMELHLIHYSYGVNSTEKGDLSSESTVSRIRTEHFPLTLESARPSHTSQYLCASSERGLAHSEQFFGPGTRLTVL.

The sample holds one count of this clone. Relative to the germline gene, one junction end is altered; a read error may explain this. CDR3 residues: CASSGARDGESF. The DNA of the CDR3 is TGTGCCAGCAGTGGAGCTAGGGACGGCGAGAGCTTC. The gene calls are TRBV25-1 and TRBJ1-2; D might be TRBD1 (5 bases). Looked up from germline, CDR1 is MGHDK and CDR2 is SYGVNS. The CDR3 length is 12 residues.

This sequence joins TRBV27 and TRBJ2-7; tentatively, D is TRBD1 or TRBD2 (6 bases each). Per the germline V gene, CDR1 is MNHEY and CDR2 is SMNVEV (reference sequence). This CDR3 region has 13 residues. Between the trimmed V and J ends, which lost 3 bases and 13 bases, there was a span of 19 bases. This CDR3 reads CASSFETGGISYF. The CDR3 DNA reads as TGTGCCAGCAGTTTTGAGACAGGAGGGATCTCCTACTTC.

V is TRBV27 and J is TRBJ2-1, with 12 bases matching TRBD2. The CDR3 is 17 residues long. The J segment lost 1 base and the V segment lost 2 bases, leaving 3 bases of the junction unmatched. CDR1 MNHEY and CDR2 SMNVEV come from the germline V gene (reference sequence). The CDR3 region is CASSLLGTSGSYNEQFF. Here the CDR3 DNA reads TGTGCCAGCAGTTTACTCGGGACTAGCGGGTCCTACAATGAGCAGTTCTTC.

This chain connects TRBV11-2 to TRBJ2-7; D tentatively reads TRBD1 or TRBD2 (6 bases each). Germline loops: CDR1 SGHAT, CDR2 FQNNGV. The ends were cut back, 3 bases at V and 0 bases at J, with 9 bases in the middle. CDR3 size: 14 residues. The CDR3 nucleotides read TGTGCCAGCAGCTTCGAGGGGGGCTCCTACGAGCAGTACTTC. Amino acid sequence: CASSFEGGSYEQYF.

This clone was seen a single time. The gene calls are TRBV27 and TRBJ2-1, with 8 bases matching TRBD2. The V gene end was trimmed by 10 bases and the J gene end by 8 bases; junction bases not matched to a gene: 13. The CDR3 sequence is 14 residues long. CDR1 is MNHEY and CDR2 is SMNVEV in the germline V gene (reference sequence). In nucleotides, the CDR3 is TGTGCCACCTCAGGGAGCGGGAGAAGTCATGAGCAGTTCTTC. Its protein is CATSGSGRSHEQFF.

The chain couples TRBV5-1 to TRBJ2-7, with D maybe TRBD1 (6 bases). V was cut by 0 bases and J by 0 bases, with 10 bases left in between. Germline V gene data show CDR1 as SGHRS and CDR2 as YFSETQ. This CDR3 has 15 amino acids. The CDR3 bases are TGCGCCAGCAGCTTGGAACAGGGCAGCTCCTACGAGCAGTACTTC. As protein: CASSLEQGSSYEQYF.